The present T cell receptor beta chain was sequenced within a study of Ad26.COV2.S vaccination and SARS-CoV-2 variants. Study-level results: Assessments of TCR breadth and depth may have underestimated the total T cell responses.

Remarks on this clone: The antigen is not known.

CDR1 and CDR2 from the germline V gene are SGHAT and FQNNGV. Trimming cost V 3 bases and J 5 bases; bases outside gene matches: 4. The CDR3 contains 14 residues. Assay used: immunoSEQ multiplex PCR; TCRdb lists only in-frame clones, some missing. In the table there are over 110,000 clones, just over 85% of which are singletons. This receptor was taken from a human donor who had recovered from COVID-19. The input for sequencing was peripheral blood, taken after recovery from COVID-19. This rearrangement joins TRBV11-2 to TRBJ2-7, with 10 bases that match TRBD1. CDR3 sequence: CASSLGQGRHEQYF. CDR3 DNA sequence: TGTGCCAGCAGCTTGGGACAGGGGAGGCACGAGCAGTACTTC.